This is a list of T cell receptor beta chains from one sample in a study of cytomegalovirus exposure and HLA in healthy donors. The data were produced by immunoSEQ multiplex PCR, yet TCRdb's version contains in-frame clones alone and is incomplete. Its table lists roughly 51,000 clones. Input material: PBMCs. All receptors come from a woman aged 40 to 50 in good health and CMV-seronegative. CDR3s leave out the opening cysteine and the closing phenylalanine or tryptophan. Fields, in order: J gene, V gene, D gene, clone size, CDR3 protein. A D gene is named only where the DNA matches it firmly. The size of a clone is reported for some rows only, either as once, few or many, or as a class for expanded clones.

>TRBJ2-7|TRBV13|TRBD1|-
ASSNRGSSYEQY
>TRBJ1-2|TRBV4-2|-|-
ASSQEGRGSYGYT
>TRBJ2-6|TRBV5-1|TRBD2|-
ASSPWLTSGISGANVLT
>TRBJ2-5|TRBV5-4|TRBD1|-
ASSLGGTGQETQY
>TRBJ2-7|TRBV29-1|TRBD1|-
SVARQGVSYEQY
>TRBJ2-6|TRBV5-1|TRBD1|-
ASRQTGTSGANVLT
>TRBJ2-4|TRBV15|TRBD1|-
ATRDRENIQY
>TRBJ2-3|TRBV9|-|-
ASSATWGGARDTQY
>TRBJ2-3|TRBV4-1|TRBD2|-
ASSQDRKRGRTDTQY
>TRBJ2-7|TRBV7-2|TRBD1|-
ASSPRQGSDEQY
>TRBJ1-3|TRBV19|TRBD1|-
ASTLDRAFLSGNTIY
>TRBJ2-7|TRBV11-2|TRBD2|-
ASSLGSSGIYEQY
>TRBJ2-2|TRBV9|-|-
ASSGWDTVLSAGELF
>TRBJ1-1|TRBV4-2|-|-
ASSQELGPYTEAF
>TRBJ1-1|TRBV5-1|-|-
ASINRSIAF
>TRBJ1-2|TRBV4-2|-|-
ASSLRTANYGYT
>TRBJ2-2|TRBV27|-|-
ASSFSSLLHTGELF
>TRBJ2-7|TRBV6-1|TRBD2|-
ASSVKLAGIHEQY
>TRBJ2-2|TRBV4-2|TRBD2|-
ASSVGTRITGELF
>TRBJ2-1|TRBV5-8|TRBD2|-
ASSFFSGAYNEQF
>TRBJ1-2|TRBV5-6|-|-
ASSLGRQDYT
>TRBJ2-1|TRBV9|TRBD1|-
ASSPTPGQEDNEQF
>TRBJ1-4|TRBV27|TRBD1|-
ASSKMNRDRGRVATNEKLF
>TRBJ1-2|TRBV29-1|-|-
SVEGGPTNYGYT
>TRBJ1-5|TRBV18|TRBD1|-
ASSPTGTGGERPQH
>TRBJ2-3|TRBV5-1|TRBD2|-
ASSLGNLAGVGNTQY
>TRBJ1-3|TRBV30|-|-
AAPGMGNTIY
>TRBJ2-7|TRBV7-9|TRBD1|medium-sized
ASSDRGEQY
>TRBJ1-1|TRBV20-1|-|-
SASLNTEAF
>TRBJ2-5|TRBV7-2|TRBD2|-
ASSSTSVGETQY
>TRBJ2-5|TRBV7-8|-|-
ASSLGVRQY
>TRBJ2-3|TRBV4-2|TRBD2|-
ASSPTSGGLDKQY
>TRBJ2-7|TRBV27|TRBD1|-
ASSPRQGAYEQY
>TRBJ2-2|TRBV6-5|-|-
ASIRAGDNTGELF
>TRBJ2-2|TRBV2|TRBD1|-
ARSWGTANTGELF
>TRBJ1-3|TRBV30|-|-
AWSGALNHFLSGNTIY
>TRBJ1-1|TRBV30|TRBD1|-
AWNPGQTNTEAF
>TRBJ2-5|TRBV11-1|TRBD1|-
ASSSIWKGAGTQY
>TRBJ2-7|TRBV6-1|-|-
ASGALYEQY
>TRBJ1-2|TRBV7-9|-|-
ASSSDSAGGYT
>TRBJ1-1|TRBV19|TRBD1|-
ASRNRGTEAF
>TRBJ1-2|TRBV6-5|TRBD1|-
ASSYSSGTGAYT
>TRBJ2-1|TRBV6-5|TRBD2|-
ASSSLGGAGDEQF
>TRBJ2-5|TRBV7-8|-|-
ASKDYAIKETQY
>TRBJ2-7|TRBV19|-|-
ATSRDHAYEQY
>TRBJ2-1|TRBV6-1|TRBD2|-
ASSEGRTSGSYNEQF
>TRBJ1-6|TRBV4-1|TRBD1|-
ASSTRQGIGSPLH
>TRBJ2-2|TRBV7-3|TRBD1|-
ASSPIGTATGELF
>TRBJ2-5|TRBV29-1|TRBD1|-
STLTGEETQY
>TRBJ1-2|TRBV7-9|-|-
ASSLYQGAEGYT